This T cell receptor (beta chain) is drawn from a study of identifying expanded T cells in peripheral blood. Profiling relied on immunoSEQ multiplex PCR, and the TCRdb table lists in-frame clones only, not all of them. The profile shows roughly 84,000 clones, approximately 90% of them singletons. This CDR3 has 13 amino acids. Looked up from germline, CDR1 is SGHNT and CDR2 is YYREEE (reference sequence). V was clipped by 2 bases and J by 6 bases; unmatched bases: 2. Healthy donors had no documented immune events, such as infections, while sampled. The study, taken as a whole, reports: Clone count variance between approximately two-week samples rose with total template count. Over two and four weeks, about 15 and 19 clones changed, versus around 1.1 between replicates.

With regard to this clone: Its antigen is still unknown.

The source material was blood. This TCR derives from a person aged 18 to 75 in good health. V gene TRBV5-4 combines with J gene TRBJ2-7; 10 positions agree with TRBD1. The CDR3 DNA reads TGTGCCAGCAGCTTCCGGGACAGGGGCGAGCAGTACTTC. Translating it yields CASSFRDRGEQYF.